Reported below is one T cell receptor beta chain. The antigen is unknown. One end of the junction does not line up with germline, which may come from a read error. The CDR3 extends over 15 amino acids. CDR1 is SGHTA, CDR2 FQGNSA, per germline. Each CDR3 protein is one row after TCRdb ran MiXCR on the PCR reads. The sample carries tens of thousands of distinct CDR3 sequences, roughly 50% recorded once. The data were taken from a study of esophageal squamous cell carcinoma under preoperative chemotherapy. The wider study: Both tumor-infiltrating lymphocytes and peripheral blood T cells had their TCR repertoires profiled.

Study-level findings and limits: Post-treatment tumor-infiltrating lymphocytes appeared partly derived from peripheral T cells migrating into the tumor.

Time point in this sample: before preoperative PTX-NDP chemotherapy. This rearrangement joins TRBV7-2 to TRBJ2-5, with D possibly TRBD2 on 5 matching bases. Collection of the sample occurred from a patient given preoperative chemotherapy. This clonotype originated in a human donor with esophageal squamous cell carcinoma. The donor label of this sample is uncertain. The CDR3 reads CASSYPAGVWKTQSF. The CDR3 coding sequence is TGTGCCAGCAGCTACCCCGCGGGTGTGTGGAAGACCCAGTCCTTC. Full variable domain (rest looked up from reference TRBV7-2 and TRBJ2-5): GAGVSQSPSNKVTEKGKDVELRCDPISGHTALYWYRQSLGQGLEFLIYFQGNSAPDKSGLPSDRFSAERTGGSVSTLTIQRTQQEDSAVYLCASSYPAGVWKTQSFGPGTRLLVL.